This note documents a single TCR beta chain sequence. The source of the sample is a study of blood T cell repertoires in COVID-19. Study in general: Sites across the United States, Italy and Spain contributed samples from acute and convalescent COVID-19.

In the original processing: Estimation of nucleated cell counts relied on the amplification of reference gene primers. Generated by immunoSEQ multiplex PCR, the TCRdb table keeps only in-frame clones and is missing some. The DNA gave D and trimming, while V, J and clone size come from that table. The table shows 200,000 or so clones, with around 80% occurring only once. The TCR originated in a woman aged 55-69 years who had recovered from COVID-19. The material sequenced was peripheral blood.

CDR3 sequence: CASSLFVVRDTEAFF. The DNA for the CDR3 is TGTGCCAGCAGCTTATTCGTAGTCAGGGACACTGAAGCTTTCTTT. The chain uses TRBV7-2 and TRBJ1-1, with a tentative D call TRBD1 (5 bases). Germline V gives CDR1 SGHTA, CDR2 FQGNSA. This CDR3 contains 15 residues. V was cut by 2 bases and J by 3 bases, with 13 bases left in between.